The clone carrying this T cell receptor (beta chain) has a handful of counts. The V gene's germline CDR1 is WSHSY and CDR2 SAAADI. V was pared by 6 bases and J by 2 bases, with 5 bases of the junction left unmatched. This CDR3 region has 14 residues. The record originates from a study of blood T cell repertoires in COVID-19. Study-wide background: Samples representing acute and convalescent COVID-19 were sourced from the United States, Italy and Spain. T cells, B-cell-depleted T cells, or PBMCs provided the cDNA or gDNA that served as material.

In the authors' workflow: It was from reference gene primer amplification that nucleated cell counts were estimated. Sequenced by immunoSEQ multiplex PCR; TCRdb stores in-frame clones only, minus some. The D gene and trimming were derived from the DNA, and the V and J assignments and clone size from that table. The sample lists almost 70,000 clones; more than 70% were seen once. The sequenced sample consisted of peripheral blood. The receptor was isolated from a human donor in a cohort sampled during active COVID-19. This chain connects TRBV10-2 to TRBJ1-2; 8 bases line up with TRBD1. This chain's CDR3 is CASRGTGDNYGYTF. The CDR3 coding sequence is TGCGCCAGCAGAGGGACAGGCGACAACTATGGCTACACCTTC.